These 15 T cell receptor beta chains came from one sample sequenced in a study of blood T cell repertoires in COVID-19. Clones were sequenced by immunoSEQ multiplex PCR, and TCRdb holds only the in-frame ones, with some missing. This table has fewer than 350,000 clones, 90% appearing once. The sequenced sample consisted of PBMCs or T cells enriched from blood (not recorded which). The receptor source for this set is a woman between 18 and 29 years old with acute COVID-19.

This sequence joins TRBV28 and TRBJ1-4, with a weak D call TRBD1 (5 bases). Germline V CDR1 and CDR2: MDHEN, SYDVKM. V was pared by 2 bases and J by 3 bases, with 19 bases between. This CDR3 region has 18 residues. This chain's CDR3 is CASSLNLAGDPPNEKLFF. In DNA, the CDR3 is TGTGCCAGCAGTTTAAATTTGGCGGGGGATCCTCCTAATGAAAAACTGTTTTTT.

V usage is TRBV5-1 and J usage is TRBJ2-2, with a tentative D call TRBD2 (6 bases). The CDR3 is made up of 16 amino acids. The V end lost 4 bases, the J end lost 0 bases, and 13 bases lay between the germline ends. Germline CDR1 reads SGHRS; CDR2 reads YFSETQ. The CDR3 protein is CASSVSSAPNTGELFF. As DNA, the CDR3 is TGCGCCAGCAGCGTATCTAGCGCCCCGAACACCGGGGAGCTGTTTTTT.

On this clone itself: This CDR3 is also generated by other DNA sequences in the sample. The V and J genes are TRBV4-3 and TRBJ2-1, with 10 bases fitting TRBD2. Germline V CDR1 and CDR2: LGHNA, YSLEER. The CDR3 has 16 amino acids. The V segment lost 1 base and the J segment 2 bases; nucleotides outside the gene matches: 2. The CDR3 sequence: CASSQGAGGAYNEQFF. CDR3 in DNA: TGCGCCAGCAGCCAAGGAGCGGGAGGGGCCTACAATGAGCAGTTCTTC.

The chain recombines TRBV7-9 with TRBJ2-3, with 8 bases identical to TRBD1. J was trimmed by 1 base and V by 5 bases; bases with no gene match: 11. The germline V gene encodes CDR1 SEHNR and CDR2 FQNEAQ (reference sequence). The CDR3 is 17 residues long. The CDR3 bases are TGTGCCAGCAGCCCAGCCCCCAGGGGGCGCGGCACAGATACGCAGTATTTT. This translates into CASSPAPRGRGTDTQYF.

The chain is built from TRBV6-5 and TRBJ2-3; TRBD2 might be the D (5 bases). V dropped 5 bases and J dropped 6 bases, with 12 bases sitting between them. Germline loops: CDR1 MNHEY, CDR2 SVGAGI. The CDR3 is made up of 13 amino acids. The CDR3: CASSPRARDTQYF. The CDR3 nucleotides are TGTGCCAGCAGTCCGAGGGCGAGGGATACGCAGTATTTT.

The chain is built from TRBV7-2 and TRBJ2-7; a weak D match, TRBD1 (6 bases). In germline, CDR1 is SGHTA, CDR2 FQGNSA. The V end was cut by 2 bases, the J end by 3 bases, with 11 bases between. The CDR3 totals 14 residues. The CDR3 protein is CASSLTAGVYEQYF. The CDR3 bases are TGTGCCAGCAGCTTAACTGCAGGGGTCTACGAGCAGTACTTC.

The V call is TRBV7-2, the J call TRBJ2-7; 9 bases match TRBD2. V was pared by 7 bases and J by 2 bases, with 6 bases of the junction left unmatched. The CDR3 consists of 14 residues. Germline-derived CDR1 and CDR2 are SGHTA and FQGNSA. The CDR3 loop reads CASTIAGVAYEQYF. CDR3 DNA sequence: TGTGCCAGCACCATAGCGGGAGTCGCCTACGAGCAGTACTTC. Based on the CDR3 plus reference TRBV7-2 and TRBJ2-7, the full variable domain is GAGVSQSPSNKVTEKGKDVELRCDPISGHTALYWYRQSLGQGLEFLIYFQGNSAPDKSGLPSDRFSAERTGGSVSTLTIQRTQQEDSAVYLCASTIAGVAYEQYFGPGTRLTVT.

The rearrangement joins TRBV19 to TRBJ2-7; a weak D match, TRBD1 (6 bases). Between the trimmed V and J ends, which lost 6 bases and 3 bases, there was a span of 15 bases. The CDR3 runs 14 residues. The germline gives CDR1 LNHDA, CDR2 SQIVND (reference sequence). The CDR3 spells CASSLLLDSYEQYF. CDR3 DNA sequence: TGTGCCAGTAGCCTTCTTTTGGACAGCTACGAGCAGTACTTC.

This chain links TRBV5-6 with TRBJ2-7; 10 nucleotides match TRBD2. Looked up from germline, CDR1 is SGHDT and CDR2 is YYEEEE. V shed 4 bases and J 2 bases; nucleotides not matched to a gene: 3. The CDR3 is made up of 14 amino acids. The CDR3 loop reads CASSTSGNAYEQYF. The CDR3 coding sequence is TGTGCCAGCAGCACTAGCGGGAATGCCTACGAGCAGTACTTC. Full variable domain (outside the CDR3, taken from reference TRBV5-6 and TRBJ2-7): DAGVTQSPTHLIKTRGQQVTLRCSPKSGHDTVSWYQQALGQGPQFIFQYYEEEERQRGNFPDRFSGHQFPNYSSELNVNALLLGDSALYLCASSTSGNAYEQYFGPGTRLTVT.

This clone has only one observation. The CDR3, as DNA: TGCAGCGTGGATAATGGACTAGCGGAGAACACCGGGGAGCTGTTTTTT. Protein product: CSVDNGLAENTGELFF. V is TRBV29-1 and J is TRBJ2-2, with TRBD2 matching 10 bases. The CDR3 sequence is 16 residues long. Per the germline V gene, CDR1 is SQVTM and CDR2 is ANQGSEA. J gave up 1 base and V 6 bases, and 8 bases lay outside the gene matches.

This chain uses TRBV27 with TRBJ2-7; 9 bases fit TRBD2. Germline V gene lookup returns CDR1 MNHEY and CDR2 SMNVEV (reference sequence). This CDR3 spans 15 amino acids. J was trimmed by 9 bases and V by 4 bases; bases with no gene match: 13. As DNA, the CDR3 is TGTGCCAGCAGTTCAAGCGGTAGCGGGAGACCCATGCAGTACTTC. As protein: CASSSSGSGRPMQYF.

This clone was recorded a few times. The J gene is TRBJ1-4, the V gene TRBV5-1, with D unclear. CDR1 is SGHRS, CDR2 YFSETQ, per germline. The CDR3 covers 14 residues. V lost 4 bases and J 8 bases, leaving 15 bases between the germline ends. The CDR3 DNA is TGCGCCAGCAGCCAAGGTTCAGGAGGGGAAAAACTGTTTTTT. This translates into CASSQGSGGEKLFF.

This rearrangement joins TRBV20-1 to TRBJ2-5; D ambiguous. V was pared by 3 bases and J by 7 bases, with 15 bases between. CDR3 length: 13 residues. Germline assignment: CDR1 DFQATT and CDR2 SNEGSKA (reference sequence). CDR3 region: CSASGVPYGTQYF. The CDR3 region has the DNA TGCAGTGCTAGTGGTGTCCCCTACGGGACCCAGTACTTC.

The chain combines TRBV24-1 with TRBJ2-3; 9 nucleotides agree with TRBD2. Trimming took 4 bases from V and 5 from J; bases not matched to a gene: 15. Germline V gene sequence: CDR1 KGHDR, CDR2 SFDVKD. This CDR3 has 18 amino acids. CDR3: CATSDGNRGRAIGDTQYF. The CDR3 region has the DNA TGTGCCACCAGTGACGGAAACCGCGGGAGGGCCATTGGAGATACGCAGTATTTT.

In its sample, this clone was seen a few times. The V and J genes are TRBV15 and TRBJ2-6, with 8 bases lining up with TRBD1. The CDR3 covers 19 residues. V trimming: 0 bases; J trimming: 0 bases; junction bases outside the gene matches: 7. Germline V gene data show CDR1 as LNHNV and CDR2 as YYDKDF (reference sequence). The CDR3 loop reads CATSRDSGGSASGANVLTF. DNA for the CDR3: TGTGCCACCAGCAGAGATTCAGGGGGCTCCGCCTCTGGGGCCAACGTCCTGACTTTC.